Presented here are 32 T cell receptor beta chains from one specimen sequenced in a study of blood T cell repertoires in COVID-19. Measured with immunoSEQ multiplex PCR; TCRdb has only the in-frame clones, and not every one. The data contain approximately 290,000 clones, around 90% of them singletons. The sample taken for sequencing was PBMCs or T cells enriched from blood (not recorded which). These receptors came from a woman under 30 with acute COVID-19.

The V and J genes are TRBV28 and TRBJ1-6, with 10 bases fitting TRBD1. V lost 8 bases to trimming and J lost 9 bases; unmatched junction nucleotides: 4. This CDR3 is built from 13 residues. The germline gives CDR1 MDHEN, CDR2 SYDVKM. In nucleotides, the CDR3 is TGTGCCAGCCGGGGACAGGGGAGTTCACCCCTCCACTTT. It yields the protein CASRGQGSSPLHF.

V is TRBV5-1 and J is TRBJ2-3; 13 bases fit TRBD2. Germline V CDR1 and CDR2: SGHRS, YFSETQ. The CDR3 has 17 amino acids. Germline trimming cut 4 bases from V and 6 bases from J; bases unmatched to any gene: 11. CDR3 nucleotides: TGCGCCAGCAGCCCCTCAATGACTAGCGGGAGGTCCGATACGCAGTATTTT. Translated, it gives CASSPSMTSGRSDTQYF.

The chain uses TRBV15 and TRBJ1-1; TRBD1 agrees at 7 bases. The CDR3 runs 14 residues. The V gene end was trimmed by 4 bases and the J gene end by 7 bases; junction bases not matched to a gene: 9. Germline CDR1 and CDR2: LNHNV and YYDKDF (reference sequence). CDR3 sequence (DNA): TGTGCCACCAGCAATTACCTCCGGGACAGTGAAGCTTTCTTT. Its translation: CATSNYLRDSEAFF.

The chain has TRBV3-1 (or the pseudogene TRBV3-2) and TRBJ1-2, with D hard to call. Trimming took 0 bases from V and 5 from J, leaving 13 bases between them. CDR1 and CDR2 (germline): LGHDT, YNNKEL (reference sequence). The CDR3 has 15 residues. CDR3 amino acids: CASSQEEGEFYGYTF. The CDR3 nucleotides are TGTGCCAGCAGCCAAGAGGAGGGAGAGTTTTATGGCTACACCTTC.

This clone was detected a few times. The rearrangement links TRBV7-3 to TRBJ2-1; D uncertain. The CDR3 totals 13 residues. Germline V gives CDR1 SGHTA, CDR2 FQGTGA. Trimming removed 1 base at V and 5 bases at J, with 6 bases between. CDR3 sequence: CASSLSSDNEQFF. For the CDR3, the DNA is TGTGCCAGCAGCTTAAGTAGTGACAATGAGCAGTTCTTC.

The chain employs TRBV7-3 and TRBJ1-4; D ambiguous. CDR3 size: 16 residues. Between the trimmed V and J ends, which lost 5 bases and 2 bases, there was a span of 15 bases. Germline-derived CDR1 and CDR2 are SGHTA and FQGTGA. The CDR3 DNA follows: TGTGCCAGCAGCCAAGGAGGCTTTTTGACTAATGAAAAACTGTTTTTT. Its translation: CASSQGGFLTNEKLFF.

V usage is TRBV11-1 and J usage is TRBJ2-7; weak D call: TRBD2 (6 bases). The CDR3 has 15 amino acids. Germline loops: CDR1 SGHAT, CDR2 FQDESV (reference sequence). Between the trimmed V and J ends, which lost 5 bases and 0 bases, there was a span of 14 bases. The CDR3: CASSPPPRGSYEQYF. CDR3 DNA: TGTGCCAGCAGCCCCCCCCCGCGGGGCTCCTACGAGCAGTACTTC.

The gene calls are TRBV19 and TRBJ1-1, with 8 bases matching TRBD1. Germline V gene sequence: CDR1 LNHDA, CDR2 SQIVND (reference sequence). This CDR3 comprises 13 residues. V shed 9 bases and J 3 bases; nucleotides not matched to a gene: 6. The CDR3 DNA sequence: TGTGCCAGCACCCAGGACAGGGACACTGAAGCTTTCTTT. Amino acid sequence: CASTQDRDTEAFF.

Written as DNA, the CDR3 is TGTGCCAGCAGTTCCGGACAGGTTAGGACGACGAACACCGGGGAGCTGTTTTTT. Translating gives CASSSGQVRTTNTGELFF. The V call is TRBV28, the J call TRBJ2-2, with TRBD1 matching 7 bases. V gave up 4 bases and J gave up 0 bases; unmatched junction bases: 11. The CDR3 is made up of 18 amino acids. Germline-derived CDR1 and CDR2 are MDHEN and SYDVKM.

This sequence joins TRBV7-9 and TRBJ2-3; the D is unclear. CDR1 and CDR2 (germline): SEHNR, FQNEAQ (reference sequence). The CDR3 runs 11 residues. With 1 base removed from V and 8 bases from J, the gap between germline ends came to 4 bases. The DNA for the CDR3 is TGTGCCAGCAGCTTAGAGCGTACGCAGTATTTT. It translates to CASSLERTQYF.

Regarding this clone: An end of the junction differs from the germline gene, which may be a read error. The rearrangement links TRBV7-7 to TRBJ2-1; TRBD2 matches 13 bases. This CDR3 contains 21 residues. Germline values: CDR1 SSHAT, CDR2 FNYEAQ (reference sequence). For the CDR3, the DNA is TGTGCTAGCAGCTTAGCTCCTTTAACCGGGACTAGCGGGATCGGGTCGGGTGAGCAGTTCTTC. Residues: CASSLAPLTGTSGIGSGEQFF.

The chain has TRBV11-3 and TRBJ2-1; TRBD1 matches at 7 bases. Germline lookup yields CDR1 SGHNT and CDR2 YENEEA. The CDR3 consists of 18 residues. V lost 0 bases to trimming and J lost 2 bases; unmatched junction nucleotides: 10. The CDR3 nucleotides read TGTGCCAGCAGCTTAGATGGGCTACAGGGGCCACCCTACAATGAGCAGTTCTTC. It is translated as CASSLDGLQGPPYNEQFF.

The CDR3 DNA follows: TGTGCTTCCAGGGACATTCTTGGCTACACCTTC. It yields the protein CASRDILGYTF. J is TRBJ1-2 and V is TRBV28, with D perhaps TRBD1 (6 bases). The CDR3 extends over 11 amino acids. CDR1 MDHEN and CDR2 SYDVKM come from the germline V gene.

The rearrangement uses TRBV3-1 (or the pseudogene TRBV3-2) and TRBJ2-3; 11 bases fit TRBD2. The CDR3 runs to 17 residues. The germline V gene has CDR1 LGHDT and CDR2 YNNKEL (reference sequence). The V gene end was trimmed by 1 base and the J gene end by 4 bases; junction bases not matched to a gene: 7. CDR3 sequence: CASSQVSSGRRADTQYF. Written as DNA, the CDR3 is TGTGCCAGCAGCCAAGTGTCTAGCGGGAGGAGGGCAGATACGCAGTATTTT.

V is TRBV7-2 and J is TRBJ2-1; the D is unclear. CDR1 SGHTA and CDR2 FQGNSA come from the germline V gene. The V end lost 4 bases, the J end lost 0 bases, and 4 bases lay between the germline ends. The CDR3 loop spans 13 amino acids. CDR3 protein: CASSSSSYNEQFF. For the CDR3, the DNA is TGTGCCAGCAGCTCGAGCTCCTACAATGAGCAGTTCTTC.

CDR3 DNA sequence: TGTGCCAGCGGACAGGGCTCAGATACGCAGTATTTT. Encoded protein: CASGQGSDTQYF. The chain has TRBV2 and TRBJ2-3; 8 bases fit TRBD1. Germline CDR1 reads SNHLY; CDR2 reads FYNNEI. The CDR3 is made up of 12 amino acids. With V trimmed by 8 bases and J by 4 bases, 2 bases remained unmatched.

CDR3 in DNA: TGCGCCAGCAGCTTAGCGGGAGGGAATTACAATGAGCAGTTCTTC. Its protein product is CASSLAGGNYNEQFF. The chain combines TRBV5-1 with TRBJ2-1, with 10 bases lining up with TRBD2. Germline-derived CDR1 and CDR2 are SGHRS and YFSETQ. The CDR3 is made up of 15 amino acids. V lost 2 bases, J lost 4 bases, and 3 bases stayed unmatched.

This chain links TRBV15 with TRBJ1-1; D call uncertain. Germline CDR1 is LNHNV and CDR2 is YYDKDF (reference sequence). V shed 6 bases and J shed 0 bases, with 8 bases lying between them. This CDR3 is 13 amino acids long. This CDR3 is CATRTKMNTEAFF. The CDR3 DNA follows: TGTGCCACCAGGACAAAAATGAACACTGAAGCTTTCTTT.

The chain employs TRBV19 and TRBJ1-5; TRBD1 matches 10 bases. The trim removed 7 bases at V and 0 bases at J, leaving 9 bases unmatched. There are 17 residues in the CDR3. In germline, CDR1 is LNHDA, CDR2 SQIVND (reference sequence). CDR3 nucleotide sequence: TGTGCCAGTACCTCGGGACAGGGGTCGTATAGCAATCAGCCCCAGCATTTT. The encoded protein is CASTSGQGSYSNQPQHF.

CDR3 amino acids: CASSSGGQYNEQFF. The CDR3 region has the DNA TGTGCCAGCAGCTCAGGCGGACAGTACAATGAGCAGTTCTTC. J is TRBJ2-1 and V is TRBV9; a possible D gene is TRBD1 (6 bases). From germline, CDR1 is SGDLS and CDR2 YYNGEE. Trimming removed 4 bases at V and 4 bases at J, with 12 bases between. The CDR3 has 14 residues.

This clone occurred once. The chain uses TRBV2 and TRBJ2-2, with a possible D match to TRBD1 (5 bases). The CDR3 has 13 amino acids. The V gene's germline CDR1 is SNHLY and CDR2 FYNNEI. V lost 7 bases to trimming and J lost 4 bases, with 10 bases between them. CDR3 in DNA: TGTGCCAGCAATACAGGCCGCACCGGGGAGCTGTTTTTT. This sequence encodes CASNTGRTGELFF.

As to this clone: Other DNA sequences of this sample code for an identical CDR3. The chain carries TRBV28 and TRBJ2-1; 7 bases match TRBD2. This CDR3 has 15 amino acids. Looked up from germline, CDR1 is MDHEN and CDR2 is SYDVKM. V lost 2 bases to trimming and J lost 1 base; unmatched junction nucleotides: 2. The CDR3 DNA reads as TGTGCCAGCAGTTTAGGGGGGGGGTCCTACAATGAGCAGTTCTTC. Encoded protein: CASSLGGGSYNEQFF.

This sequence joins TRBV5-1 and TRBJ1-4; D possibly corresponds to TRBD1 (5 bases). CDR3 size: 16 residues. Germline V lookup: CDR1 SGHRS, CDR2 YFSETQ. The V end lost 2 bases, the J end lost 4 bases, and 15 bases lay between the germline ends. Here the CDR3 reads CASSFTGAGGNEKLFF. CDR3 DNA sequence: TGCGCCAGCAGCTTTACTGGTGCCGGGGGTAATGAAAAACTGTTTTTT. Full variable domain (rest looked up from reference TRBV5-1 and TRBJ1-4): KAGVTQTPRYLIKTRGQQVTLSCSPISGHRSVSWYQQTPGQGLQFLFEYFSETQRNKGNFPGRFSGRQFSNSRSEMNVSTLELGDSALYLCASSFTGAGGNEKLFFGSGTQLSVL.

In this sample, this clone turned up a few times. V gene TRBV5-8 combines with J gene TRBJ2-7; D call uncertain. This CDR3 is built from 11 residues. Per germline, CDR1 SGHTS and CDR2 YDEGEE. V lost 2 bases to trimming and J lost 12 bases, with 12 bases between them. The CDR3 DNA sequence: TGTGCCAGCAGCTTATTTTCCAACATGTACTTC. This codes for CASSLFSNMYF.

The chain has TRBV6-5 and TRBJ2-7, with 10 bases fitting TRBD2. V shed 3 bases, J shed 5 bases, and the junction held 7 bases outside the gene matches. CDR1 MNHEY and CDR2 SVGAGI come from the germline V gene. The CDR3 loop spans 15 amino acids. DNA for the CDR3: TGTGCCAGCAGTTATTCGCTAGCGGGAGTCAACGAGCAGTACTTC. It codes for CASSYSLAGVNEQYF.

This clone was seen once. The chain carries TRBV3-1 (or the pseudogene TRBV3-2) and TRBJ2-1; TRBD2 aligns across 7 bases. The CDR3 is 17 residues long. Per germline, CDR1 LGHDT and CDR2 YNNKEL (reference sequence). Trimming at V came to 0 bases and at J to 2 bases, leaving 7 bases not matched to a gene. CDR3 amino acids: CASSQDVGSGTYNEQFF. Written as DNA, the CDR3 is TGTGCCAGCAGCCAAGATGTCGGCAGCGGGACCTACAATGAGCAGTTCTTC.

The rearrangement joins TRBV2 to TRBJ1-5, with no clear D. CDR1 and CDR2 (germline): SNHLY, FYNNEI. V dropped 2 bases and J dropped 2 bases, with 10 bases sitting between them. The CDR3 spans 15 residues. The CDR3 spells CASSEFEIGNQPQHF. Written as DNA, the CDR3 is TGTGCCAGCAGTGAATTTGAGATCGGCAATCAGCCCCAGCATTTT.

This clone was seen more than once but under ten times. DNA of the CDR3: TGTGCCAGCAGCCGGACAGGGGGAGGAAACACCATATATTTT. Protein product: CASSRTGGGNTIYF. The J gene is TRBJ1-3, the V gene TRBV11-2; TRBD1 aligns across 10 bases. The trim removed 5 bases at V and 4 bases at J, leaving 2 bases unmatched. Per the germline V gene, CDR1 is SGHAT and CDR2 is FQNNGV. The CDR3 covers 14 residues.

The chain has TRBV7-2 and TRBJ1-1; the match to TRBD1 covers 7 bases. Germline-derived CDR1 and CDR2 are SGHTA and FQGNSA. J was trimmed by 5 bases and V by 4 bases; bases with no gene match: 10. The CDR3 is 15 amino acids. The CDR3 nucleotides are TGTGCCAGCAGCTCCAAGGTGGCAGGGGGGACTGAAGCTTTCTTT. It specifies CASSSKVAGGTEAFF.

J is TRBJ1-1 and V is TRBV29-1, with 7 nucleotides matching TRBD1. This CDR3 is built from 12 residues. The germline gives CDR1 SQVTM, CDR2 ANQGSEA. The V and J ends lost 6 bases and 4 bases, in that order; junction bases with no gene match: 5. CDR3 loop: CSVDRDSTEAFF. Written as DNA, the CDR3 is TGCAGCGTCGACCGGGACAGCACTGAAGCTTTCTTT.

The V call is TRBV28, the J call TRBJ1-4; D might be TRBD1 (6 bases). Trimming removed 3 bases at V and 3 bases at J, with 8 bases between. The germline V gene encodes CDR1 MDHEN and CDR2 SYDVKM. This CDR3 is 14 amino acids long. The chain's CDR3 is CASSLGAANEKLFF. CDR3 coding DNA: TGTGCCAGCAGTTTGGGGGCAGCTAATGAAAAACTGTTTTTT.

As for this clone: Other nucleotide sequences in the sample specify the same CDR3. The chain joins TRBV5-1 to TRBJ1-5, with 8 positions matching TRBD1. J lost 4 bases, V lost 0 bases, and 0 bases had no gene match. Looked up from germline, CDR1 is SGHRS and CDR2 is YFSETQ. The CDR3 has 14 residues. CDR3 loop: CASSLGTGNQPQHF. As DNA, the CDR3 is TGCGCCAGCAGCTTGGGGACAGGGAATCAGCCCCAGCATTTT.